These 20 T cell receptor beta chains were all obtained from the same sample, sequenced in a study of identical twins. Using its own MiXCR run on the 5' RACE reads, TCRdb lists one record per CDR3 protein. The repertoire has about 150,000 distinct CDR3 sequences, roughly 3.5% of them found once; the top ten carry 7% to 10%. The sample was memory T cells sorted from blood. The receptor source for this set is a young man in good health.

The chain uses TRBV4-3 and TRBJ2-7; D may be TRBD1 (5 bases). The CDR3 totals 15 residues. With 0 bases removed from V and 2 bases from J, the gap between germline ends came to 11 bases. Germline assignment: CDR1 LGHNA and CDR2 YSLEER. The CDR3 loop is CASSQDRQLPYEQYF. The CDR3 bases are TGCGCCAGCAGCCAAGATCGACAGCTTCCCTACGAGCAGTACTTC.

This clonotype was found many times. CDR3 coding DNA: TGTGCCACCAGCAGCAGCGGGATCTGGAATGAGCAGTTCTTC. It specifies CATSSSGIWNEQFF. The chain couples TRBV15 to TRBJ2-1; 7 bases map to TRBD2. J gave up 7 bases and V 3 bases, and 6 bases lay outside the gene matches. The CDR3 sequence is 14 residues long. The germline V gene encodes CDR1 LNHNV and CDR2 YYDKDF (reference sequence).

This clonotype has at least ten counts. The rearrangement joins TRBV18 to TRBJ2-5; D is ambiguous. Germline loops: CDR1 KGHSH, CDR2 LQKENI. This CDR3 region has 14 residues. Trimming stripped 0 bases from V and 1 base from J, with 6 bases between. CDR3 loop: CASSPPSSQETQYF. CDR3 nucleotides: TGTGCCAGCTCACCACCTTCCAGCCAAGAGACCCAGTACTTC.

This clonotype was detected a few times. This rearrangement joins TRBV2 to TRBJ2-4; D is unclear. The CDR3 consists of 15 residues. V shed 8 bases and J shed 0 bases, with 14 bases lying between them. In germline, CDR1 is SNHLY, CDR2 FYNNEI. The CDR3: CASGPYGVAKNIQYF. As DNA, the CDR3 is TGTGCCAGCGGTCCGTACGGCGTAGCCAAAAACATTCAGTACTTC. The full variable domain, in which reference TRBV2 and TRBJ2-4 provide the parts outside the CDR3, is EPEVTQTPSHQVTQMGQEVILRCVPISNHLYFYWYRQILGQKVEFLVSFYNNEISEKSEIFDDQFSVERPDGSNFTLKIRSTKLEDSAMYFCASGPYGVAKNIQYFGAGTRLSVL.

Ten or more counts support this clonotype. The CDR3 coding sequence is TGTGCCAGCAGCCTAAATTACAAGGAGACCCAGTACTTC. It specifies CASSLNYKETQYF. This chain joins TRBV4-2 and TRBJ2-5; D is unclear. Germline-derived CDR1 and CDR2 are LGHNA and YNFKEQ. Trimming took off 4 bases at V and 5 bases at J, with 11 bases between the two ends. The CDR3 length is 13 residues.

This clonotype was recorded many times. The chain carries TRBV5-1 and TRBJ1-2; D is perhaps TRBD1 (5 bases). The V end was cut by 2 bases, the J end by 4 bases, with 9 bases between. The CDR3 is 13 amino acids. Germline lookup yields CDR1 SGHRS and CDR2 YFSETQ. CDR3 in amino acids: CASSLRQGYGYTF. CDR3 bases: TGCGCCAGCAGCTTAAGGCAGGGCTATGGCTACACCTTC.

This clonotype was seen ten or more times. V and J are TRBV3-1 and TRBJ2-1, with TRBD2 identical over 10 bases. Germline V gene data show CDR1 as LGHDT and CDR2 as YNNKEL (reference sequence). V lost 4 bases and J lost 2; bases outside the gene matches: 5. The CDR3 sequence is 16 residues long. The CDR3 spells CASSLLSGRAYNEQFF. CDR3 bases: TGTGCCAGCAGCCTCCTAAGCGGGAGGGCCTACAATGAGCAGTTCTTC.

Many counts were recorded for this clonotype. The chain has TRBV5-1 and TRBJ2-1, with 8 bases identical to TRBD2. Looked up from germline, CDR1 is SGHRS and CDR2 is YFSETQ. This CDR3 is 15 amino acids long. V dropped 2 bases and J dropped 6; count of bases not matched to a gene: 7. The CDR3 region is CASSLAGVVFNEQFF. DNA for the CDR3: TGCGCCAGCAGCTTAGCGGGAGTAGTTTTCAATGAGCAGTTCTTC.

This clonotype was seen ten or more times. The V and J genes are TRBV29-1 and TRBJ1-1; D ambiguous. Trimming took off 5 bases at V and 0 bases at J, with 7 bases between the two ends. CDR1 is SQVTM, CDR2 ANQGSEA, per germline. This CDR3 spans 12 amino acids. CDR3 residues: CSVREMNTEAFF. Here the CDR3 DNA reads TGCAGCGTTAGGGAGATGAACACTGAAGCTTTCTTT. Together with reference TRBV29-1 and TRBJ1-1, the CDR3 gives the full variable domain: SAVISQKPSRDICQRGTSLTIQCQVDSQVTMMFWYRQQPGQSLTLIATANQGSEATYESGFVIDKFPISRPNLTFSTLTVSNMSPEDSSIYLCSVREMNTEAFFGQGTRLTVV.

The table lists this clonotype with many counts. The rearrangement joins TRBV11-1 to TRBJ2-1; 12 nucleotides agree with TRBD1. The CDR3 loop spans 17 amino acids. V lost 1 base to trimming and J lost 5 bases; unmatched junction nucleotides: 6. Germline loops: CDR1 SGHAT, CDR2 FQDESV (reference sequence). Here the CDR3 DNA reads TGTGCCAGCAGCTTAGGGATCCGGGACAGGGGGCACAATGAGCAGTTCTTC. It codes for CASSLGIRDRGHNEQFF.

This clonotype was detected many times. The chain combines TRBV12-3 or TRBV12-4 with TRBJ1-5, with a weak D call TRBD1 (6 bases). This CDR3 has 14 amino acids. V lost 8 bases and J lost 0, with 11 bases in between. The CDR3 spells CASQGPYSNQPQHF. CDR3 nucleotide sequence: TGTGCCAGCCAGGGGCCCTATAGCAATCAGCCCCAGCATTTT.

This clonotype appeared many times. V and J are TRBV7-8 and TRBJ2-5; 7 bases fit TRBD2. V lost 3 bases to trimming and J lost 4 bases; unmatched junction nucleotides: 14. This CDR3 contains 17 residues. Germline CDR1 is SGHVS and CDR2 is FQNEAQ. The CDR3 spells CASSFSRGGRAAETQYF. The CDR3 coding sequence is TGTGCCAGCAGCTTTTCCCGGGGTGGGAGGGCCGCAGAGACCCAGTACTTC. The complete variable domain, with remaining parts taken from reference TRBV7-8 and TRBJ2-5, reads GAGVSQSPRYKVAKRGQDVALRCDPISGHVSLFWYQQALGQGPEFLTYFQNEAQLDKSGLPSDRFFAERPEGSVSTLKIQRTQQEDSAVYLCASSFSRGGRAAETQYFGPGTRLLVL.

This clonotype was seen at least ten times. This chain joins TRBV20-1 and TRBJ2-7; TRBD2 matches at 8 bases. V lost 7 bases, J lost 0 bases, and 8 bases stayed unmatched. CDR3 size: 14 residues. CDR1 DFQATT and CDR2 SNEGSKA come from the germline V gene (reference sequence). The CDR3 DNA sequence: TGCAGTGTCCCGAGCGGGAGAGTCTCCTACGAGCAGTACTTC. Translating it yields CSVPSGRVSYEQYF.

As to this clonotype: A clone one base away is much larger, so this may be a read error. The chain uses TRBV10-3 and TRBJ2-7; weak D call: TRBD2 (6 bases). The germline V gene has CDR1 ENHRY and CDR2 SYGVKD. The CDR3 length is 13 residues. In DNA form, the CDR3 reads TGTGCCTTCAGGGAACCTGCGGGGAATGGGCAGTACTTC. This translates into CAFREPAGNGQYF.

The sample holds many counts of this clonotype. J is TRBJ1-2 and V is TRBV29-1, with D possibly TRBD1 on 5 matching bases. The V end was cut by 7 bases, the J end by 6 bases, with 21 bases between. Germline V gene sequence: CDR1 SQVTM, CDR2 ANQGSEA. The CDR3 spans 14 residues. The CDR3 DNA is TGCAGCGCGGTGGAGTTAGGGGATTGGAATGGCTACACCTTC. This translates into CSAVELGDWNGYTF.

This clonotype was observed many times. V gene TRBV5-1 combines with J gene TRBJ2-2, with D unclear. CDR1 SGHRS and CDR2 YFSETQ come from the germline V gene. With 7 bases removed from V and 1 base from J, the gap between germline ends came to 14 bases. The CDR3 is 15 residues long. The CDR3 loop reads CASGNTFGNTGELFF. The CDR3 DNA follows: TGCGCCAGCGGCAACACTTTCGGGAACACCGGGGAGCTGTTTTTT.

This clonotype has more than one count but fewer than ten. The CDR3 loop reads CASSQQSISGSHNEQFF. The DNA for the CDR3 is TGCGCCAGCAGCCAACAATCAATTAGCGGGAGCCACAATGAGCAGTTCTTC. The chain couples TRBV4-3 to TRBJ2-1, with 9 positions matching TRBD2. CDR1 is LGHNA, CDR2 YSLEER, per germline. V lost 2 bases to trimming and J lost 5 bases; unmatched junction nucleotides: 10. The CDR3 consists of 17 residues.

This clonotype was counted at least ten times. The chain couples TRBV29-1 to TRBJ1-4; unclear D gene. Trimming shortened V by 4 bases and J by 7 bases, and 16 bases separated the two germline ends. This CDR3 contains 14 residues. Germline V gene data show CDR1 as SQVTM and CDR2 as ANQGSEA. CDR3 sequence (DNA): TGCAGCGTTGGTAGTATACAGAGAGGTGAAAAACTGTTTTTT. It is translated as CSVGSIQRGEKLFF.

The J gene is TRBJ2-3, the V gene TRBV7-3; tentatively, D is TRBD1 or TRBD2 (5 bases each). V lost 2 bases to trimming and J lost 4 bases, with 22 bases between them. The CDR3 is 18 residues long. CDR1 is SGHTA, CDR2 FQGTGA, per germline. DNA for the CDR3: TGTGCCAGCAGCTTATACAGGAGAAGCGGTTCCCGAGCAGATACGCAGTATTTT. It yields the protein CASSLYRRSGSRADTQYF.

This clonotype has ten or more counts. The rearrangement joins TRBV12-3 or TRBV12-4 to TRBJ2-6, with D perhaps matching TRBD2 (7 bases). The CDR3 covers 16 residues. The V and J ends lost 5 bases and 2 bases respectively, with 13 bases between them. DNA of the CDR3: TGTGCCAGCAGTCCATGGGGGGGCGCTGGGGCCAACGTCCTGACTTTC. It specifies CASSPWGGAGANVLTF.